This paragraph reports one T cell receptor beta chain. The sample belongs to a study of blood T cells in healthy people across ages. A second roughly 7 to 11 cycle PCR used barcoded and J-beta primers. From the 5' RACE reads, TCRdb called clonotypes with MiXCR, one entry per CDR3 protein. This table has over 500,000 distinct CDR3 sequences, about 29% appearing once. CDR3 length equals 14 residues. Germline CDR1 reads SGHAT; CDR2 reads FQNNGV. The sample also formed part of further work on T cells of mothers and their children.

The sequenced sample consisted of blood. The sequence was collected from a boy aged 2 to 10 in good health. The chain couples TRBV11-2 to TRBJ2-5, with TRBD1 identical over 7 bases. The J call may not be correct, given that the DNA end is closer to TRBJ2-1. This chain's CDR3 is CASSLLQGYNEQFF. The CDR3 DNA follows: TGTGCCAGCAGCTTATTACAGGGGTACAATGAGCAGTTCTTC.